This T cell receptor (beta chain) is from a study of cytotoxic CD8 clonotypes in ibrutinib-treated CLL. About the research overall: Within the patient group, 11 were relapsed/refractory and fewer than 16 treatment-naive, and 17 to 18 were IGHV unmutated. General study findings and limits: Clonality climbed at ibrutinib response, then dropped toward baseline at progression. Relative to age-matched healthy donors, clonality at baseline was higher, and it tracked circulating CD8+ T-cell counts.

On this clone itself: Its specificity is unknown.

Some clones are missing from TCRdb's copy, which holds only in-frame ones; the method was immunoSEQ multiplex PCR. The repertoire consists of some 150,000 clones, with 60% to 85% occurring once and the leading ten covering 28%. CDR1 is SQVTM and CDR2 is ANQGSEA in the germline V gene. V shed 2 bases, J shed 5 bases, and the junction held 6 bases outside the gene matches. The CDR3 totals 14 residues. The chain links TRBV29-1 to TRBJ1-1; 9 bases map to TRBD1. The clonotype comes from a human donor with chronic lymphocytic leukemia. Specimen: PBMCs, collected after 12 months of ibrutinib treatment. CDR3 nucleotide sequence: TGCAGCGTTGAATTACAGGGGGCGTTTACTGAAGCTTTCTTT. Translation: CSVELQGAFTEAFF.